This passage covers 25 T cell receptor beta chains from one sample sequenced in a study of STAT5B mutations in CD4+ large granular lymphocyte leukemia (dated by TCRdb to 2022 to 2024). The library was generated by the immunoSEQ multiplex PCR assay. TCRdb obtained this table from immuneACCESS and retained in-frame rearrangements with V and J assigned. These tables miss some clones; where compared with another copy, unresolved V genes account for less than half of the shortfall, and the remainder is unexplained. The sample records tens of thousands of clones, roughly 70% of which are singletons. The leading ten clones occupy less than 0.5% of the sample. Sequencing was carried out using CD4+ T cells from blood buffy coats. The receptors were sampled from a human donor in good health.

This rearrangement joins TRBV11-2 to TRBJ1-1; D is unclear. Trimming removed 0 bases at V and 5 bases at J, with 13 bases between. Germline CDR1 reads SGHAT; CDR2 reads FQNNGV. This CDR3 is built from 15 residues. CDR3 sequence reads: CASSLESNGGTEAFF. The CDR3 DNA reads TGTGCCAGCAGCTTAGAATCTAACGGAGGGACTGAAGCTTTCTTT.

This chain uses TRBV6-5 with TRBJ1-3; no definite D call. Germline lookup yields CDR1 MNHEY and CDR2 SVGAGI. The CDR3 consists of 15 residues. Trimming pared 5 bases from V and 2 bases from J, leaving 13 bases between. CDR3: CASSTSGRTGNTIYF. The CDR3, as DNA: TGTGCCAGCAGTACCAGTGGGCGAACTGGAAACACCATATATTTT.

The J gene is TRBJ1-1, the V gene TRBV10-2; perhaps TRBD1 as D (6 bases). The CDR3 has 12 residues. Germline assignment: CDR1 WSHSY and CDR2 SAAADI. Trimming removed 7 bases from V and 4 bases from J, with 10 bases in between. The DNA of the CDR3 is TGCGCCAGCAATCAGGGGAGCACTGAAGCTTTCTTT. It yields the protein CASNQGSTEAFF.

The chain uses TRBV5-4 and TRBJ1-5; no definite D call. The CDR3 covers 15 residues. Trimming shortened V by 0 bases and J by 6 bases, and 13 bases separated the two germline ends. Per germline, CDR1 SGHNT and CDR2 YYREEE (reference sequence). The CDR3 bases are TGTGCCAGCAGCTTGGCCGGGAGGGAGGTTCAGCCCCAGCATTTT. Protein: CASSLAGREVQPQHF. Filled out from reference TRBV5-4 and TRBJ1-5, the complete variable domain reads ETGVTQSPTHLIKTRGQQVTLRCSSQSGHNTVSWYQQALGQGPQFIFQYYREEENGRGNFPPRFSGLQFPNYSSELNVNALELDDSALYLCASSLAGREVQPQHFGDGTRLSIL.

V and J are TRBV5-4 and TRBJ2-7; TRBD1 is a possible D gene (6 bases). The germline V gene encodes CDR1 SGHNT and CDR2 YYREEE (reference sequence). V lost 5 bases and J 3 bases, leaving 15 bases between the germline ends. This CDR3 region has 14 residues. The CDR3 nucleotides are TGTGCCAGCAGTTACGGGGACACCCACTACGAGCAGTACTTC. Protein sequence: CASSYGDTHYEQYF. Full variable domain (missing parts from reference TRBV5-4 and TRBJ2-7): ETGVTQSPTHLIKTRGQQVTLRCSSQSGHNTVSWYQQALGQGPQFIFQYYREEENGRGNFPPRFSGLQFPNYSSELNVNALELDDSALYLCASSYGDTHYEQYFGPGTRLTVT.

The CDR3 sequence: CATSRVRGGGTTDTQYF. The DNA for the CDR3 is TGTGCCACCAGCAGAGTACGGGGCGGGGGGACCACAGATACGCAGTATTTT. J is TRBJ2-3 and V is TRBV15; 8 nucleotides line up with TRBD2. Unmatched junction bases numbered 8, after V lost 1 base and J lost 2 bases. This CDR3 has 17 residues. Germline CDR1 is LNHNV and CDR2 is YYDKDF (reference sequence).

The sample holds one count of this clone. V usage is TRBV7-9 and J usage is TRBJ2-3; weak D call: TRBD2 (5 bases). The CDR3 contains 18 residues. Per the germline V gene, CDR1 is SEHNR and CDR2 is FQNEAQ (reference sequence). Trimming left V 1 base short and J 2 bases short, with 19 bases between. The CDR3 coding sequence is TGTGCCAGCAGCTTAGAAAGGGCAGGCGGGCTTCTCACAGATACGCAGTATTTT. Translating gives CASSLERAGGLLTDTQYF.

The rearrangement uses TRBV19 and TRBJ2-1, with TRBD2 matching 9 bases. The junction had 13 bases not matched to a gene; V was cut back by 5 bases and J by 8 bases. Germline lookup yields CDR1 LNHDA and CDR2 SQIVND (reference sequence). The CDR3 has 16 residues. CDR3 in amino acids: CASSPSERGDPYEQFF. In DNA form, the CDR3 reads TGTGCCAGTAGTCCGTCCGAGCGGGGGGACCCCTATGAGCAGTTCTTC.

This clone showed up just a few times. In DNA, the CDR3 is TGTGCCAGCGATACAGGGGGGGCCACCGGGGAGCTGTTTTTT. Translating gives CASDTGGATGELFF. The genes are TRBV6-6 and TRBJ2-2; tentatively, D is TRBD1 (8 bases). The CDR3 has 14 residues. V was pared by 8 bases and J by 4 bases, with 14 bases between. Germline CDR1 is MNHNY and CDR2 is SVGAGI (reference sequence).

V gene TRBV18 combines with J gene TRBJ2-7; perhaps TRBD2 as D (7 bases). The germline V gene has CDR1 KGHSH and CDR2 LQKENI. The V end was cut by 3 bases, the J end by 2 bases, with 17 bases between. This CDR3 contains 16 residues. As DNA, the CDR3 is TGTGCCAGCTCACCTGGGGGCTCAGCGGGAACCTACGAGCAGTACTTC. It is translated as CASSPGGSAGTYEQYF.

The chain recombines TRBV7-2 with TRBJ2-7; 7 nucleotides match TRBD2. The CDR3 spans 14 residues. Losses at the gene ends were 7 bases for V and 3 bases for J; bases not matched to a gene: 9. Per germline, CDR1 SGHTA and CDR2 FQGNSA. The CDR3 spells CASKGLAASYEQYF. CDR3 coding DNA: TGTGCCAGCAAGGGCCTAGCGGCGAGCTACGAGCAGTACTTC.

The chain has TRBV2 and TRBJ2-7; D could derive from TRBD1 or TRBD2 (5 bases each). Trimming took off 6 bases at V and 0 bases at J, with 18 bases between the two ends. This CDR3 comprises 16 residues. Germline CDR1 reads SNHLY; CDR2 reads FYNNEI. CDR3 sequence reads: CASRSGPTGYSYEQYF. The DNA for the CDR3 is TGTGCCAGCAGGTCAGGGCCCACGGGGTACTCCTACGAGCAGTACTTC.

The chain couples TRBV18 to TRBJ2-1, with D perhaps matching TRBD2 (6 bases). The CDR3 sequence is 17 residues long. Germline V lookup: CDR1 KGHSH, CDR2 LQKENI. V shed 1 base and J shed 0 bases, with 13 bases lying between them. CDR3: CASSPRTSSASYNEQFF. Written as DNA, the CDR3 is TGTGCCAGCTCACCACGTACTTCTAGCGCCTCCTACAATGAGCAGTTCTTC.

The V call is TRBV14, the J call TRBJ2-3; 7 bases are a match to TRBD2. Germline loops: CDR1 SGHDN, CDR2 FVKESK. This CDR3 region has 16 residues. The V and J ends lost 4 bases and 8 bases, in that order; junction bases with no gene match: 15. The CDR3 sequence is CASSLIAGQGGATQYF. The CDR3 nucleotides are TGTGCCAGCAGCCTCATTGCGGGGCAGGGAGGGGCTACGCAGTATTTT.

The rearrangement joins TRBV7-2 to TRBJ1-3, with no clear D. From germline, CDR1 is SGHTA and CDR2 FQGNSA. The CDR3 has 12 amino acids. V shed 6 bases and J shed 3 bases, with 6 bases lying between them. The CDR3 spells CASRYSGNTIYF. CDR3 coding DNA: TGTGCCAGCAGATACAGTGGAAACACCATATATTTT.

This chain's CDR3 is CASSLRTGGETQYF. The CDR3 DNA is TGTGCCAGCAGCTTACGGACAGGGGGCGAGACCCAGTACTTC. This chain links TRBV7-8 with TRBJ2-5; 11 bases line up with TRBD1. CDR3 length: 14 residues. Germline-derived CDR1 and CDR2 are SGHVS and FQNEAQ. V was pared by 2 bases and J by 5 bases, with 1 base of the junction left unmatched.

This clone is a singleton in its sample. The chain recombines TRBV6-4 with TRBJ2-1; D unclear. This CDR3 region has 16 residues. The V end was cut by 4 bases, the J end by 0 bases, with 13 bases between. Germline V gene lookup returns CDR1 MRHNA and CDR2 SNTAGT. CDR3 coding DNA: TGTGCCAGCAGTGCAGCCCTAGAAAGCTCCTACAATGAGCAGTTCTTC. As protein: CASSAALESSYNEQFF.

The chain recombines TRBV11-3 with TRBJ1-2; unclear D gene. Germline V gene lookup returns CDR1 SGHNT and CDR2 YENEEA. This CDR3 spans 13 amino acids. Trimming shortened V by 5 bases and J by 4 bases, and 11 bases separated the two germline ends. The CDR3 sequence is CASSTEDGYGYTF. The CDR3 coding sequence is TGTGCCAGCAGCACCGAGGACGGCTATGGCTACACCTTC. The full variable domain, completed using reference TRBV11-3 and TRBJ1-2, is EAGVVQSPRYKIIEKKQPVAFWCNPISGHNTLYWYLQNLGQGPELLIRYENEEAVDDSQLPKDRFSAERLKGVDSTLKIQPAELGDSAVYLCASSTEDGYGYTFGSGTRLTVV.

The chain has TRBV21-1 and TRBJ1-5. TRBV21-1 represents a pseudogene. This CDR3 spans 22 amino acids. CDR3 sequence: CASSKGGGLSTGTFSYNQPQHF. The CDR3 DNA is TGTGCCAGCAGCAAAGGGGGGGGTCTATCGACCGGGACATTTTCTTACAATCAGCCCCAGCATTTT.

V and J are TRBV28 and TRBJ1-1, with a tentative D call TRBD1 (6 bases). CDR3 size: 15 residues. The V and J ends lost 3 bases and 0 bases respectively, with 11 bases between them. CDR1 and CDR2 (germline): MDHEN, SYDVKM. CDR3 sequence reads: CASSFGGRVNTEAFF. CDR3 DNA sequence: TGTGCCAGCAGTTTCGGGGGGCGGGTGAACACTGAAGCTTTCTTT.

This chain uses TRBV2 with TRBJ2-3; 8 nucleotides align to TRBD1. The CDR3 loop spans 15 amino acids. Trimming took 0 bases from V and 1 from J; bases not matched to a gene: 0. Germline V gives CDR1 SNHLY, CDR2 FYNNEI. The CDR3 DNA follows: TGTGCCAGCAGTGAAGCGGGACAGGGCACAGATACGCAGTATTTT. It yields the protein CASSEAGQGTDTQYF.

By its share, this clone is medium-sized. The V gene is TRBV30, the J gene TRBJ2-2; D might be TRBD1 (5 bases). CDR3 size: 13 residues. Germline V gives CDR1 GTSNPN, CDR2 SVGIG (reference sequence). The V end lost 5 bases, the J end lost 0 bases, and 7 bases lay between the germline ends. The CDR3 nucleotides are TGTGCCTGGGGGGCCTCGAACACCGGGGAGCTGTTTTTT. It translates to CAWGASNTGELFF. The full variable domain, rest sourced from reference TRBV30 and TRBJ2-2, is SQTIHQWPATLVQPVGSPLSLECTVEGTSNPNLYWYRQAAGRGLQLLFYSVGIGQISSEVPQNLSASRPQDRQFILSSKKLLLSDSGFYLCAWGASNTGELFFGEGSRLTVL.

The V gene is TRBV28, the J gene TRBJ1-5, with D hard to call. Between the trimmed V and J ends, which lost 9 bases and 1 base, there was a span of 13 bases. The CDR3 is made up of 14 amino acids. Per germline, CDR1 MDHEN and CDR2 SYDVKM. In DNA form, the CDR3 reads TGTGCCAGTCGACCTAGGTTGAGCAATCAGCCCCAGCATTTT. The encoded protein is CASRPRLSNQPQHF.

The chain joins TRBV4-2 to TRBJ1-2; D is undetermined. Trimming cost V 6 bases and J 1 base, with 15 bases left between them. This CDR3 spans 15 amino acids. Germline lookup yields CDR1 LGHNA and CDR2 YNFKEQ. The CDR3: CASSPPGLVNYGYTF. The CDR3 region has the DNA TGTGCCAGCAGTCCTCCAGGACTAGTTAACTATGGCTACACCTTC.

This clone was seen a few times. The chain uses TRBV9 and TRBJ1-3; D gene uncertain. Looked up from germline, CDR1 is SGDLS and CDR2 is YYNGEE. Trimming left V 0 bases short and J 0 bases short, with 16 bases between. The CDR3 is 18 amino acids. The CDR3 DNA reads as TGTGCCAGCAGCGTAGACACGGTGGGGAGCACCTCTGGAAACACCATATATTTT. It is translated as CASSVDTVGSTSGNTIYF.